Following are 21 T cell receptor beta chains from one sample sequenced in a study of Ad26.COV2.S vaccination and SARS-CoV-2 variants. Sample treatment: around 19 received Ad26.COV2.S at low or high dose, single or two shots; about 5 received placebo; per-sample allocation not given. Day 63 following the first vaccine or placebo injection was when the samples were taken. The data were produced by immunoSEQ multiplex PCR, yet TCRdb's version contains in-frame clones alone and is incomplete. The sample lists hundreds of thousands of clones; more than 70% were seen once. Sequences were derived from peripheral blood, sampled in a trial of Ad26.COV2.S vaccine versus placebo. The receptors originated from a person between 18 and 59 years old who received the Ad26.COV2.S COVID-19 vaccine or a placebo.

The V gene is TRBV7-9, the J gene TRBJ2-7; D tentatively fits TRBD1 or TRBD2 (5 bases each). Deletions cut 0 bases from V and 2 bases from J, with 14 bases between. Germline V gives CDR1 SEHNR, CDR2 FQNEAQ (reference sequence). The CDR3 sequence is 16 residues long. The CDR3 nucleotides are TGTGCCAGCAGCTTAGCGCTGGGGACGGAAACCTACGAGCAGTACTTC. The encoded protein is CASSLALGTETYEQYF.

The V call is TRBV3-1 (or the pseudogene TRBV3-2), the J call TRBJ1-2; D gene ambiguous. Trimming took 0 bases from V and 2 from J, leaving 7 bases between them. The germline gives CDR1 LGHDT, CDR2 YNNKEL (reference sequence). The CDR3 runs to 14 residues. CDR3 DNA sequence: TGTGCCAGCAGCCAAGAAAGCTCCAACTATGGCTACACCTTC. It specifies CASSQESSNYGYTF.

The gene calls are TRBV6-5 and TRBJ1-1; TRBD1 agrees at 7 bases. Per the germline V gene, CDR1 is MNHEY and CDR2 is SVGAGI. This CDR3 spans 14 amino acids. Trimming took 2 bases from V and 11 from J; bases not matched to a gene: 11. Here the CDR3 DNA reads TGTGCCAGCAGTTACATGGGAACGACAGGGATGGCTTTCTTT. It codes for CASSYMGTTGMAFF.

This clone was recorded once. The chain has TRBV19 and TRBJ1-2; a weak D match, TRBD1 (6 bases). The CDR3 length is 13 residues. The ends were cut back, 1 base at V and 7 bases at J, with 10 bases in the middle. Germline lookup yields CDR1 LNHDA and CDR2 SQIVND (reference sequence). The CDR3 protein is CASSIATGSGYTF. CDR3 sequence (DNA): TGTGCCAGTAGTATAGCGACAGGCTCTGGCTACACCTTC.

This sequence joins TRBV11-3 and TRBJ1-6; 9 bases agree with TRBD1. Germline CDR1 and CDR2: SGHNT and YENEEA. The V and J ends lost 5 bases and 10 bases, in that order; junction bases with no gene match: 3. This CDR3 comprises 13 residues. CDR3 nucleotides: TGTGCCAGCAGCCTCGGGACAGGGTCACCCCTCCACTTT. This encodes CASSLGTGSPLHF.

The CDR3 here is CASSYSSRVTYEQYF. CDR3 bases: TGTGCCAGCAGTTACTCGTCCAGGGTTACCTACGAGCAGTACTTC. The V and J genes are TRBV6-5 and TRBJ2-7; possibly TRBD1 for D (5 bases). V was cut by 0 bases and J by 2 bases, with 11 bases left in between. Germline values: CDR1 MNHEY, CDR2 SVGAGI. The CDR3 length is 15 residues.

The rearrangement uses TRBV30 and TRBJ1-6; D not resolved. V was shortened by 3 bases and J by 16 bases, with 13 bases between the two germline ends. The germline gives CDR1 GTSNPN, CDR2 SVGIG (reference sequence). This CDR3 spans 11 amino acids. CDR3 amino acids: CAWSGLFRLHF. CDR3 bases: TGTGCCTGGAGCGGCCTATTCAGGCTCCACTTT.

The rearrangement uses TRBV29-1 and TRBJ1-6; 7 nucleotides match TRBD1. The germline V gene encodes CDR1 SQVTM and CDR2 ANQGSEA. With V trimmed by 3 bases and J by 5 bases, 7 bases remained unmatched. The CDR3 spans 15 residues. For the CDR3, the DNA is TGCAGCGTTGATCGGGCAGGGGGTAATAATTCACCCCTCCACTTT. Residues: CSVDRAGGNNSPLHF.

The chain employs TRBV7-9 and TRBJ1-1, with 8 positions matching TRBD1. J gave up 1 base and V 5 bases, and 3 bases lay outside the gene matches. The CDR3 has 14 amino acids. From germline, CDR1 is SEHNR and CDR2 FQNEAQ (reference sequence). The CDR3 DNA reads as TGTGCCAGCAGCAAACAGGGGGGGAACACTGAAGCTTTCTTT. Protein sequence: CASSKQGGNTEAFF.

The chain employs TRBV5-1 and TRBJ1-2; no firm D call. V was cut by 0 bases and J by 4 bases, with 4 bases left in between. There are 12 residues in the CDR3. The germline gives CDR1 SGHRS, CDR2 YFSETQ. The CDR3: CASSLVGYGYTF. As DNA, the CDR3 is TGCGCCAGCAGCTTGGTTGGCTATGGCTACACCTTC.

CDR3 DNA sequence: TGTGCCAGCAGCGTCGGGAGCCAGGGGAATGAGCAGTTCTTC. This translates into CASSVGSQGNEQFF. V and J are TRBV9 and TRBJ2-1, with D tentatively TRBD1 or TRBD2 (6 bases each). The CDR3 totals 14 residues. Germline V gene lookup returns CDR1 SGDLS and CDR2 YYNGEE. Deletions cut 2 bases from V and 7 bases from J, with 13 bases between.

This clone has a handful of counts. The rearrangement joins TRBV18 to TRBJ1-1, with D possibly TRBD1 on 5 matching bases. V shed 3 bases and J shed 5 bases, with 16 bases lying between them. The CDR3 covers 15 residues. In germline, CDR1 is KGHSH, CDR2 LQKENI. CDR3 loop: CASSPSGPLSTEAFF. The CDR3 DNA reads as TGTGCCAGCTCACCTTCGGGGCCCCTTTCTACTGAAGCTTTCTTT.

The chain links TRBV9 to TRBJ2-2, with a tentative D call TRBD2 (6 bases). The CDR3 consists of 13 residues. Trimming pared 1 base from V and 5 bases from J, leaving 6 bases between. The germline V gene encodes CDR1 SGDLS and CDR2 YYNGEE. The CDR3 bases are TGTGCCAGCAGCGTACGGGGGACCGGGGAGCTGTTTTTT. It specifies CASSVRGTGELFF.

The chain has TRBV27 and TRBJ2-7; 7 bases are a match to TRBD1. Unmatched junction bases numbered 4, after V lost 5 bases and J lost 0 bases. The CDR3 has 14 residues. Germline loops: CDR1 MNHEY, CDR2 SMNVEV (reference sequence). The CDR3 region has the DNA TGTGCCAGCAGTGCGACAGGGCTCTCCTACGAGCAGTACTTC. It encodes CASSATGLSYEQYF.

The chain recombines TRBV11-2 with TRBJ2-5, with 8 bases identical to TRBD2. CDR1 is SGHAT, CDR2 FQNNGV, per germline. V lost 0 bases and J lost 3; bases outside the gene matches: 6. The length of the CDR3 is 16 residues. CDR3 in amino acids: CASSLDAGGWEETQYF. The CDR3 DNA reads TGTGCCAGCAGCTTAGATGCGGGGGGCTGGGAAGAGACCCAGTACTTC.

This sequence joins TRBV3-1 (or the pseudogene TRBV3-2) and TRBJ2-5, with 9 nucleotides matching TRBD1. This CDR3 contains 16 residues. J was trimmed by 4 bases and V by 3 bases; bases with no gene match: 9. Germline V gives CDR1 LGHDT, CDR2 YNNKEL (reference sequence). CDR3 sequence reads: CASSHQVGTGIETQYF. The CDR3, as DNA: TGTGCCAGCAGCCACCAAGTAGGGACAGGGATAGAGACCCAGTACTTC.

This clone was recorded only once. The identical CDR3 is also encoded by other nucleotide sequences in the sample. This chain links TRBV5-4 with TRBJ2-5; no firm D call. The CDR3 is made up of 11 amino acids. V was shortened by 2 bases and J by 6 bases, with 5 bases between the two germline ends. Germline loops: CDR1 SGHNT, CDR2 YYREEE (reference sequence). As DNA, the CDR3 is TGTGCCAGCAGCTTTCTCCAGACCCAGTACTTC. Translating it yields CASSFLQTQYF.

This clone was recorded a few times. The V and J genes are TRBV6-5 and TRBJ1-5, with 7 bases lining up with TRBD1. Losses at the gene ends were 4 bases for V and 5 bases for J; bases not matched to a gene: 2. Per germline, CDR1 MNHEY and CDR2 SVGAGI. The CDR3 has 13 amino acids. The DNA of the CDR3 is TGTGCCAGCAGTTCCAGGGGGTATCAGCCCCAGCATTTT. Translating gives CASSSRGYQPQHF.

This clone was seen more than once but under ten times. The chain carries TRBV4-1 and TRBJ1-5; D unclear. Germline loops: CDR1 MGHRA, CDR2 YSYEKL. V lost 0 bases to trimming and J lost 4 bases, with 13 bases between them. The CDR3 consists of 16 residues. The CDR3 sequence: CASSQEWTPKNQPQHF. Written as DNA, the CDR3 is TGCGCCAGCAGCCAAGAGTGGACCCCAAAAAATCAGCCCCAGCATTTT.

This clone has just one count. The chain is built from TRBV6-2 or TRBV6-3 and TRBJ2-7; possibly TRBD2 for D (6 bases). The CDR3 is 14 amino acids. Deletions cut 6 bases from V and 2 bases from J, with 14 bases between. Germline V CDR1 and CDR2: MNHEY, SVGEGT. For the CDR3, the DNA is TGTGCCAGCAGCCGGAGCGGGTCTGCCTACGAGCAGTACTTC. Protein: CASSRSGSAYEQYF.

This chain's CDR3 is CASSYTDRNTGELFF. In DNA, the CDR3 is TGTGCCAGCAGTTACACGGACAGAAACACCGGGGAGCTGTTTTTT. The chain couples TRBV6-5 to TRBJ2-2, with D perhaps matching TRBD1 (6 bases). Germline CDR1 reads MNHEY; CDR2 reads SVGAGI. The CDR3 consists of 15 residues. V lost 2 bases and J lost 2, with 9 bases in between.